One and the same sample provided the 20 T cell receptor beta chains below, sequenced in a study of post-analysis software for immune sequencing data. These receptors have no identified antigens. The library was made from cDNA and included unique molecular identifiers. TCRdb re-called the PCR reads with MiXCR, one entry per CDR3 protein. The table lists 650,000 to 900,000 distinct CDR3 sequences, about 43% of them singletons. The study's findings and limits: TRBV5-6, TRBV5-1 and TRBV20-1 were among roughly 5 TRBV segments more frequent in patients than controls.

The specimen was blood. The receptors here all came from a girl between 5 and 17 years old with multiple sclerosis.

The chain recombines TRBV12-3 or TRBV12-4 with TRBJ2-7; 9 positions match TRBD2. J was trimmed by 3 bases and V by 5 bases; bases with no gene match: 11. The CDR3 runs to 16 residues. This chain's CDR3 is CASSPKGSAGGYEQYF. The DNA for the CDR3 is TGTGCCAGCAGTCCTAAAGGGTCAGCGGGAGGCTACGAGCAGTACTTC.

The chain carries TRBV9 and TRBJ2-1; 8 nucleotides line up with TRBD2. This CDR3 region has 16 residues. V shed 0 bases, J shed 4 bases, and the junction held 6 bases outside the gene matches. CDR1 SGDLS and CDR2 YYNGEE come from the germline V gene. The CDR3: CASSVAPGGTYNEQFF. The DNA of the CDR3 is TGTGCCAGCAGCGTAGCCCCGGGAGGGACTTACAATGAGCAGTTCTTC.

This clonotype was counted ten times or more. CDR3 DNA sequence: TGTGCCAGCAGCTTAGCCACAGGGTTGTGGGCTTACGAGCAGTACTTC. Protein: CASSLATGLWAYEQYF. The V call is TRBV7-8, the J call TRBJ2-7; possibly TRBD1 for D (6 bases). The CDR3 loop spans 16 amino acids. V was pared by 0 bases and J by 4 bases, with 16 bases between. Per the germline V gene, CDR1 is SGHVS and CDR2 is FQNEAQ.

This clonotype was seen a handful of times. The chain joins TRBV20-1 to TRBJ2-5; D is unclear. Germline V CDR1 and CDR2: DFQATT, SNEGSKA (reference sequence). The CDR3 totals 15 residues. V lost 2 bases to trimming and J lost 3 bases, with 16 bases between them. CDR3 in amino acids: CSARTKGRPKETQYF. Here the CDR3 DNA reads TGCAGTGCTAGAACTAAAGGTCGGCCAAAAGAGACCCAGTACTTC.

The chain recombines TRBV12-3 or TRBV12-4 with TRBJ2-7, with 10 bases identical to TRBD2. The assigned J gene may be wrong: the sequence end matches TRBJ2-5 better. This CDR3 spans 16 amino acids. CDR3 residues: CASSFRSGRAGETQYF. The CDR3 DNA follows: TGTGCCAGCAGTTTTAGGAGCGGGAGGGCCGGGGAGACCCAGTACTTC.

The chain links TRBV20-1 to TRBJ1-4; no reliable D call. Deletions cut 2 bases from V and 5 bases from J, with 12 bases between. The germline CDR1 and CDR2 sequences are DFQATT and SNEGSKA (reference sequence). This CDR3 comprises 14 residues. The CDR3 DNA reads TGCAGTGCTAGATCGGCAGGCAAGAATGAAAAACTGTTTTTT. Protein product: CSARSAGKNEKLFF.

V usage is TRBV20-1 and J usage is TRBJ2-5; either TRBD1 or TRBD2 may supply D (6 bases each). The CDR3 consists of 14 residues. CDR1 DFQATT and CDR2 SNEGSKA come from the germline V gene (reference sequence). CDR3 sequence (DNA): TGCACCTGGAAGAGGCGGGGACAACCCGAGACCCAGTACTTC. As protein: CTWKRRGQPETQYF.

The gene calls are TRBV6-5 and TRBJ2-1; 12 positions match TRBD2. Per germline, CDR1 MNHEY and CDR2 SVGAGI. With 6 bases clipped from V and 8 bases from J, the junction kept 8 bases outside the gene matches. This CDR3 contains 15 residues. Here the CDR3 DNA reads TGTGCCAGCAGACTGACTAGCGGGAGTTTCGATGAGCAGTTCTTC. It encodes CASRLTSGSFDEQFF.

The chain joins TRBV4-3 to TRBJ1-1, with 7 positions matching TRBD1. The CDR3 covers 13 residues. With V trimmed by 0 bases and J by 6 bases, 1 base remained unmatched. Germline values: CDR1 LGHNA, CDR2 YSLEER. The DNA for the CDR3 is TGCGCCAGCAGCCAAGAAGGGACAGCTGAAGCTTTCTTT. It translates to CASSQEGTAEAFF.

The chain has TRBV7-2 and TRBJ2-7; D possibly uses TRBD1 or TRBD2 (6 bases each). This CDR3 is 17 amino acids long. Germline-derived CDR1 and CDR2 are SGHTA and FQGNSA. Trimming pared 1 base from V and 1 base from J, leaving 17 bases between. CDR3 bases: TGTGCCAGCAGCTTAGAGGGGGGATGGGCAGCATCCTACGAGCAGTACTTC. Its protein product is CASSLEGGWAASYEQYF.

This clonotype was observed many times. The J gene is TRBJ2-3, the V gene TRBV29-1, with unresolved D. This CDR3 region has 12 residues. V was pared by 7 bases and J by 2 bases, with 10 bases between. Germline assignment: CDR1 SQVTM and CDR2 ANQGSEA. CDR3 nucleotides: TGCAGCGCCGCTCCCTCCACAGATACGCAGTATTTT. Amino acid sequence: CSAAPSTDTQYF.

The chain uses TRBV30 and TRBJ2-1; TRBD2 matches 7 bases. J lost 6 bases, V lost 0 bases, and 5 bases had no gene match. CDR1 is GTSNPN and CDR2 is SVGIG in the germline V gene (reference sequence). This CDR3 is 14 amino acids long. CDR3 in amino acids: CAWSVGGRANEQFF. The CDR3 region has the DNA TGTGCCTGGAGTGTCGGTGGGAGGGCCAATGAGCAGTTCTTC.

The table lists this clonotype with a few counts. The chain carries TRBV27 and TRBJ1-6; D perhaps matches TRBD1 (6 bases). With 11 bases removed from V and 7 bases from J, the gap between germline ends came to 18 bases. This CDR3 is built from 14 residues. In germline, CDR1 is MNHEY, CDR2 SMNVEV (reference sequence). The CDR3 bases are TGTGCCTCCCATTGGGGGGCGGAGAATTCACCCCTCCACTTT. Translated, it gives CASHWGAENSPLHF.

This clonotype turned up a few times. The V and J genes are TRBV24-1 and TRBJ2-3; the match to TRBD2 covers 13 bases. CDR3 length: 17 amino acids. V dropped 5 bases and J dropped 6; count of bases not matched to a gene: 10. The V gene's germline CDR1 is KGHDR and CDR2 SFDVKD. CDR3 loop: CATSVAGLAGVEDTQYF. The CDR3 DNA reads as TGTGCCACCAGTGTCGCAGGACTAGCGGGAGTGGAGGATACGCAGTATTTT.

The rearrangement links TRBV7-6 to TRBJ1-2; weak D call: TRBD1 (6 bases). CDR1 and CDR2 (germline): SGHVS, FNYEAQ. Between the trimmed V and J ends, which lost 3 bases and 4 bases, there was a span of 18 bases. There are 16 residues in the CDR3. CDR3 region: CASSLGPTGQRYGYTF. CDR3 sequence (DNA): TGTGCCAGCAGCTTGGGTCCTACAGGGCAGCGCTATGGCTACACCTTC.

This clonotype was observed a few times. The rearrangement joins TRBV6-2 or TRBV6-3 to TRBJ2-5; 7 nucleotides align to TRBD1. TRBJ2-7 explains the end of the DNA better; the J call may be wrong. The CDR3 contains 14 residues. Germline V CDR1 and CDR2: MNHEY, SVGEGT. The CDR3 DNA follows: TGTGCCAGCAAACTAACGGGACAGCACTACGAGCAGTACTTC. The encoded protein is CASKLTGQHYEQYF.

This chain links TRBV29-1 with TRBJ2-7, with TRBD2 matching over 7 bases. The CDR3 spans 14 residues. The V gene's germline CDR1 is SQVTM and CDR2 ANQGSEA. The V and J ends lost 2 bases and 5 bases, in that order; junction bases with no gene match: 9. CDR3 sequence reads: CSVELAEPSDEQYF. In DNA form, the CDR3 reads TGCAGCGTTGAACTAGCGGAGCCGTCCGACGAGCAGTACTTC.

The chain carries TRBV6-6 and TRBJ1-1; 7 bases line up with TRBD1. The V and J ends lost 10 bases and 6 bases, in that order; junction bases with no gene match: 2. Germline CDR1 reads MNHNY; CDR2 reads SVGAGI (reference sequence). This CDR3 is built from 10 residues. CDR3 DNA: TGTGCCATCAGGGGGTCTGAAGCTTTCTTT. Protein product: CAIRGSEAFF.

The chain is built from TRBV20-1 and TRBJ2-7; TRBD2 matches at 7 bases. The germline V gene has CDR1 DFQATT and CDR2 SNEGSKA (reference sequence). V lost 1 base, J lost 2 bases, and 8 bases stayed unmatched. This CDR3 has 15 residues. The CDR3 loop reads CSARGRLASAYEQYF. In DNA form, the CDR3 reads TGCAGTGCTAGAGGTCGACTAGCTTCGGCCTACGAGCAGTACTTC.

This chain connects TRBV7-9 to TRBJ2-1; perhaps TRBD2 as D (5 bases). This CDR3 has 12 amino acids. Germline assignment: CDR1 SEHNR and CDR2 FQNEAQ (reference sequence). V was pared by 1 base and J by 9 bases, with 7 bases between. CDR3 region: CASSLGAVEQFF. The CDR3 coding sequence is TGTGCCAGCAGCTTAGGAGCGGTTGAGCAGTTCTTC.